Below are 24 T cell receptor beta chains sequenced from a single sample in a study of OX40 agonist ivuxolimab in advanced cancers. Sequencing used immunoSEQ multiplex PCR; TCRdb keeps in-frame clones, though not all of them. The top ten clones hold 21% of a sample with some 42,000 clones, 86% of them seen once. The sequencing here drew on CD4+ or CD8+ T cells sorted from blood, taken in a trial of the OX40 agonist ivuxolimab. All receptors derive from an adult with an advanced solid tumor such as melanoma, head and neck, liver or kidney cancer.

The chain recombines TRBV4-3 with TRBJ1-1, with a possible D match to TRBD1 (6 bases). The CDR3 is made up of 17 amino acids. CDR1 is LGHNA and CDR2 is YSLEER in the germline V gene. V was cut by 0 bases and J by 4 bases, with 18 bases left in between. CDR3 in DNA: TGCGCCAGCAGCCAAGATGTGCCCGACAGGATCCCCACTGAAGCTTTCTTT. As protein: CASSQDVPDRIPTEAFF.

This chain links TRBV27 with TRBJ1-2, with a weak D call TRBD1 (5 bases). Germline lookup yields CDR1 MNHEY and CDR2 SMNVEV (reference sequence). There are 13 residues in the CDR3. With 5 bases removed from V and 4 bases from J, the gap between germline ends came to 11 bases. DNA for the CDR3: TGTGCCAGCAGTCCGGGACTGTTCTATGGCTACACCTTC. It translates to CASSPGLFYGYTF.

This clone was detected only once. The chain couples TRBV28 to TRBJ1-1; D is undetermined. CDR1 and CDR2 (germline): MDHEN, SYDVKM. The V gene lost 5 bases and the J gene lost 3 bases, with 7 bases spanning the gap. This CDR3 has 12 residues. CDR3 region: CASSKGYTEAFF. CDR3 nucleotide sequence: TGTGCCAGCAGTAAGGGCTACACTGAAGCTTTCTTT.

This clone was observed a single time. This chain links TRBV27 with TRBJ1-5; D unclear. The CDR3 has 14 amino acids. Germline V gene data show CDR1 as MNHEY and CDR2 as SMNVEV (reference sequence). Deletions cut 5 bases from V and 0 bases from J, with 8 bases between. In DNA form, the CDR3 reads TGTGCCAGCAGTCCTACTGTTAGCAATCAGCCCCAGCATTTT. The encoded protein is CASSPTVSNQPQHF.

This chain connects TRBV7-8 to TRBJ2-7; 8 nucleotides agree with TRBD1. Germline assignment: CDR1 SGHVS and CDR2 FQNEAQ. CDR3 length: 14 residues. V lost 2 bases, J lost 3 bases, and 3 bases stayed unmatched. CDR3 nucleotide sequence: TGTGCCAGCAGCTTACCGGGACAGGACTACGAGCAGTACTTC. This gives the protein CASSLPGQDYEQYF.

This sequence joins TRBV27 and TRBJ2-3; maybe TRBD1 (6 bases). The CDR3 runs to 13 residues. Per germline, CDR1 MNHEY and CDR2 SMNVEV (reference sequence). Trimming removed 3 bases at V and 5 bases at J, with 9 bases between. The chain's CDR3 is CASSFGGLDTQYF. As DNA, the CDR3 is TGTGCCAGCAGTTTTGGGGGCTTAGATACGCAGTATTTT.

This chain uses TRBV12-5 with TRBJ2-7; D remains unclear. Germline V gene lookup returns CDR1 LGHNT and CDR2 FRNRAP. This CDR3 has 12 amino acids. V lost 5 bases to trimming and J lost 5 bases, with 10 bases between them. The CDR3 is CASGDNANEQYF. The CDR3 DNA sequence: TGTGCTAGTGGTGATAACGCGAACGAGCAGTACTTC.

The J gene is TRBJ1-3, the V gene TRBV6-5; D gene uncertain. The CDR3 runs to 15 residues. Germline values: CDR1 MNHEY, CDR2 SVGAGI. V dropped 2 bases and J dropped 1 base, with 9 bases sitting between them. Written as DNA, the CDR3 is TGTGCCAGCAGTTACCTCGCAGGATCTGGAAACACCATATATTTT. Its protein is CASSYLAGSGNTIYF.

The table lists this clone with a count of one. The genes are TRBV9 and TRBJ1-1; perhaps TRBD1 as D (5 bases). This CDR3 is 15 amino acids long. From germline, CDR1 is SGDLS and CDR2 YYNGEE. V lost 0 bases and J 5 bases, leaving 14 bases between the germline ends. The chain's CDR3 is CASSVAWGVGTEAFF. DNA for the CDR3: TGTGCCAGCAGCGTAGCGTGGGGGGTCGGGACTGAAGCTTTCTTT.

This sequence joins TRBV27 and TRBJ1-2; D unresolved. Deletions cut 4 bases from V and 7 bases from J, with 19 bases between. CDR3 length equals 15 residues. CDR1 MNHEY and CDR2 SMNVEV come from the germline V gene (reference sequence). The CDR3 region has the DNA TGTGCCAGCAGTTACAACGGAGCTTATTCCCTTGGCTACACCTTC. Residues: CASSYNGAYSLGYTF.

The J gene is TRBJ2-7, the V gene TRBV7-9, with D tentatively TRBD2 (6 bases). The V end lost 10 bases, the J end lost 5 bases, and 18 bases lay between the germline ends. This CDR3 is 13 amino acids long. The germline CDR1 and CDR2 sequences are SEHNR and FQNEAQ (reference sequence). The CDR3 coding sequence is TGTGCCACTCAACCCCCGGGGGTCGACGAGCAGTACTTC. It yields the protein CATQPPGVDEQYF.

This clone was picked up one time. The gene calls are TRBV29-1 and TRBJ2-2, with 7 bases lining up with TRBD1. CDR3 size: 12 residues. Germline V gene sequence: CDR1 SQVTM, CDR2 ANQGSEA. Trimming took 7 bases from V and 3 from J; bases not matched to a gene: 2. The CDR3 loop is CSAQGDTGELFF. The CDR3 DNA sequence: TGCAGCGCCCAGGGGGACACCGGGGAGCTGTTTTTT.

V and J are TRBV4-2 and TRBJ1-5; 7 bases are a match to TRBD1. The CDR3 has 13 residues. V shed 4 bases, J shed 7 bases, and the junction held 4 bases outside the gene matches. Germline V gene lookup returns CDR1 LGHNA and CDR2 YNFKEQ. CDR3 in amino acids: CASSLGTAQPQHF. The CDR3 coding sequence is TGTGCCAGCAGCCTCGGGACAGCCCAGCCCCAGCATTTT.

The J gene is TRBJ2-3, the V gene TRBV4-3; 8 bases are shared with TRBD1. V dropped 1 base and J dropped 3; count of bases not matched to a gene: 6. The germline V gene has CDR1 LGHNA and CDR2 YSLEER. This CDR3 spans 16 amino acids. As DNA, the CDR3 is TGCGCCAGCAGCCAAGGCCAGGGGGCGATTACAGATACGCAGTATTTT. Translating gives CASSQGQGAITDTQYF.

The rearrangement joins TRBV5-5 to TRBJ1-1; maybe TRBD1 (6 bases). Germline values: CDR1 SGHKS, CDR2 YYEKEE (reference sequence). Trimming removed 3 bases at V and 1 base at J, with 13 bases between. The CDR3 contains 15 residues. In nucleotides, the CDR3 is TGTGCCAGCAGCTGGATTCCAGGGGAGAACACTGAAGCTTTCTTT. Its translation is CASSWIPGENTEAFF.

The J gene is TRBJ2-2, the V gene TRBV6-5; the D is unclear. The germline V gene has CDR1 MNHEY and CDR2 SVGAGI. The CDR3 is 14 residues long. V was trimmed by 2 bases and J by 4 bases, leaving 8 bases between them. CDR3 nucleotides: TGTGCCAGCAGTTACAGTCCAGGCACCGGGGAGCTGTTTTTT. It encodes CASSYSPGTGELFF.

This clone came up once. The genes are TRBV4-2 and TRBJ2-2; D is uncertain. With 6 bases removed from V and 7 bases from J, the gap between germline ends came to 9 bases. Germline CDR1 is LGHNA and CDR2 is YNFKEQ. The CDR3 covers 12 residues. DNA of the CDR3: TGTGCCAGCAGTGCGTTGGGCGGGGAGCTGTTTTTT. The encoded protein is CASSALGGELFF.

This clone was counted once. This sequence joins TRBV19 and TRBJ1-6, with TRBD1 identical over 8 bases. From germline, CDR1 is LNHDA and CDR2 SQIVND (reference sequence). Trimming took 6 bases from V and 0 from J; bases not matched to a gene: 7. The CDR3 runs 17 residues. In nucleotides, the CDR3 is TGTGCCAGTAGGGGGGCAGGGGGCGCCTCCTATAATTCACCCCTCCACTTT. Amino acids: CASRGAGGASYNSPLHF.

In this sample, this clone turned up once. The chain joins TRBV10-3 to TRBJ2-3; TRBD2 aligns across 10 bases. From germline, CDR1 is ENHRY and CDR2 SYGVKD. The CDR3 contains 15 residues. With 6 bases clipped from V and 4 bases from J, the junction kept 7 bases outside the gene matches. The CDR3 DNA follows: TGTGCCATCAGCGTCAGCGGGGGGGCCGCAGATACGCAGTATTTT. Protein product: CAISVSGGAADTQYF.

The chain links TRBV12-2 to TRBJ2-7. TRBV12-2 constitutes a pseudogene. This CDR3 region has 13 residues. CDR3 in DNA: TGTGCAAGTCGCTTAGTGTTGGCTAACGAGCAGTACGTC. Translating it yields CASRLVLANEQYV.

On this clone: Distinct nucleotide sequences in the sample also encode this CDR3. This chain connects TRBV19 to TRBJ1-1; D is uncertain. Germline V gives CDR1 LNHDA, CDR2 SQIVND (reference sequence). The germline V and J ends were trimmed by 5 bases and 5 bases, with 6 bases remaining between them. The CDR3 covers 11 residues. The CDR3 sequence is CASSPGTEAFF. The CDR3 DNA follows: TGTGCCAGTAGTCCTGGGACTGAAGCTTTCTTT. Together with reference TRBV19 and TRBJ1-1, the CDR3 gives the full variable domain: DGGITQSPKYLFRKEGQNVTLSCEQNLNHDAMYWYRQDPGQGLRLIYYSQIVNDFQKGDIAEGYSVSREKKESFPLTVTSAQKNPTAFYLCASSPGTEAFFGQGTRLTVV.

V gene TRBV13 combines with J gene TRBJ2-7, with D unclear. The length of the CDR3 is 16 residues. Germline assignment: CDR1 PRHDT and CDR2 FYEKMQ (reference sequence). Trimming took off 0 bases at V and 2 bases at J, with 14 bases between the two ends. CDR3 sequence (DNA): TGTGCCAGCAGCTTAGGACAGCAGCCTCGAGCCTACGAGCAGTACGTC. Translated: CASSLGQQPRAYEQYV.

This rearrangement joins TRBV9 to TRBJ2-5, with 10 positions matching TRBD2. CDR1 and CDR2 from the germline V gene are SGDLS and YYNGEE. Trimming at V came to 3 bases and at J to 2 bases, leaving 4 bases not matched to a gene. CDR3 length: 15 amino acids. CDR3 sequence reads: CASSELAGLQETQYF. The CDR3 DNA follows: TGTGCCAGCAGCGAACTAGCGGGGCTTCAAGAGACCCAGTACTTC.

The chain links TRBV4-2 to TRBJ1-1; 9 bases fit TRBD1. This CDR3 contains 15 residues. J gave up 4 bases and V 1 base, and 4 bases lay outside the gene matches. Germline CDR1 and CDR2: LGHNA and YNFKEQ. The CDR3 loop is CASSQVPDRGTEAFF. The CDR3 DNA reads TGTGCCAGCAGCCAAGTCCCGGACAGGGGCACTGAAGCTTTCTTT.